This entry is about one T cell receptor beta chain. Its antigen is not known. These data belong to a study of graft-versus-host responses after intestinal transplantation. On the study more broadly: Recipients were given multivisceral, liver-intestinal, or isolated intestinal transplants. Study outcomes and limitations: Early after transplant, HvG declines were associated with peak levels of circulating GvH clones.

Assay: immunoSEQ multiplex PCR; the TCRdb copy retains only in-frame clones and omits some. The sample has tens of thousands of clones; around 90% are singletons. Specimen: unstimulated CD4+ T cells sorted from spleen or lymph node cells, collected before transplant. The receptor comes from a human donor who was the organ donor for an intestinal transplant.

Written as DNA, the CDR3 is TGTGCCAGCAGTTATTCGGTCCTAGTCCGGGAGCAGTACTTC. Protein product: CASSYSVLVREQYF. The rearrangement uses TRBV6-5 and TRBJ2-7; D not resolved. CDR1 is MNHEY and CDR2 is SVGAGI in the germline V gene. The germline V and J ends were trimmed by 3 bases and 7 bases, with 16 bases remaining between them. The CDR3 spans 14 residues.